Listed below are T cell receptor beta chains from one sample, sequenced in a study of post-analysis software for immune sequencing data. TCRdb reprocessed the PCR reads with MiXCR, giving one entry per CDR3 protein. The sample holds about 820,000 distinct CDR3 sequences, approximately 50% seen once. Source material: blood. These receptor sequences come from a girl under 18 with multiple sclerosis. Each CDR3 is given with its conserved first and last residue. A D gene is named only where the DNA matches it firmly. A row's size may be missing; if present it is once, few, many or a size class.

CDR3nt: TGTGCCAGCAGTTACTCCTTGGGACAGGGAGAAATCTACGAGCAGTACTTC
CDR3aa: CASSYSLGQGEIYEQYF
v_gene: TRBV6-5
abundance: -
j_gene: TRBJ2-7
d_gene: TRBD1

CDR3nt: TGTGCCAGCACATTTAGCGGCTCCTACAATGAGCAGTTCTTC
CDR3aa: CASTFSGSYNEQFF
v_gene: TRBV12-3/TRBV12-4
abundance: -
j_gene: TRBJ2-1
d_gene: -

CDR3nt: TGTGCCATCAGGGAGGGGCAGAGGTCCTACGAGCAGTACTTC
CDR3aa: CAIREGQRSYEQYF
v_gene: TRBV10-3
abundance: few
j_gene: TRBJ2-7
d_gene: -

CDR3nt: TGCGCCAGCAGCTTAGACAGGGGGTTCTACAATGAGCAGTTCTTC
CDR3aa: CASSLDRGFYNEQFF
v_gene: TRBV5-1
abundance: -
j_gene: TRBJ2-1
d_gene: TRBD1

CDR3nt: TGCGCCAGCACCCCAGTGGACAGCTCCTACAATGAGCAGTTCTTC
CDR3aa: CASTPVDSSYNEQFF
v_gene: TRBV5-1
abundance: -
j_gene: TRBJ2-1
d_gene: -

CDR3nt: TGCGCCAGCAGCTTGAACGCTCGACAGGGGGACTCTGGGGCCAACGTCCTGACTTTC
CDR3aa: CASSLNARQGDSGANVLTF
v_gene: TRBV5-1
abundance: few
j_gene: TRBJ2-6
d_gene: TRBD1

CDR3nt: TGTGCCAGCAGCTTCTTACCGGGACAGAAGACCCAAACTACCTACGAGCAGTACTTC
CDR3aa: CASSFLPGQKTQTTYEQYF
v_gene: TRBV7-9
abundance: -
j_gene: TRBJ2-7
d_gene: TRBD1

CDR3nt: TGCAGTGCGAGGGGAACCGGGACTAGCGGGAGGTACGAGCAGTACTTC
CDR3aa: CSARGTGTSGRYEQYF
v_gene: TRBV20-1
abundance: few
j_gene: TRBJ2-7
d_gene: TRBD2

CDR3nt: TGTGCCAGCAGCCATACGGATAATGAAAAACTGTTTTTT
CDR3aa: CASSHTDNEKLFF
v_gene: TRBV3-1
abundance: -
j_gene: TRBJ1-4
d_gene: -

CDR3nt: TGTGCCAGCAGCTTAGTTAGCTCCAATGAGCGGTTCTTC
CDR3aa: CASSLVSSNERFF
v_gene: TRBV7-9
abundance: -
j_gene: TRBJ2-1
d_gene: -

CDR3nt: TGTGCCAGCAGTATCCCGGGACTAGCGGGAGCATACGAGCAGTACTTC
CDR3aa: CASSIPGLAGAYEQYF
v_gene: TRBV27
abundance: once
j_gene: TRBJ2-7
d_gene: TRBD2